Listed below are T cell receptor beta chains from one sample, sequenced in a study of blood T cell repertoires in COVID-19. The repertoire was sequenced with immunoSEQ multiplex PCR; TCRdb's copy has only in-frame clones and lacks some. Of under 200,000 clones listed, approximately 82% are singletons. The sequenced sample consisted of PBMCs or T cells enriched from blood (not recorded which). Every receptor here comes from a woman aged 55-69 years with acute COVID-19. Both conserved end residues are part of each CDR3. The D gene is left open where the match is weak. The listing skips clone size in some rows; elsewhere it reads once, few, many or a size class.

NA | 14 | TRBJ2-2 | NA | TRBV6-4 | CASSPLGGTGELFF | TGTGCCAGCAGTCCCCTAGGAGGTACCGGGGAGCTGTTTTTT
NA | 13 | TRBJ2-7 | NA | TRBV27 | CASSMDTSYEQYF | TGTGCCAGCAGCATGGACACTTCCTACGAGCAGTACTTC
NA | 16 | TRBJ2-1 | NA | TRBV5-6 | CASSLITRAVRAEQFF | TGTGCCAGCAGCTTGATTACTAGAGCGGTACGGGCTGAGCAGTTCTTC
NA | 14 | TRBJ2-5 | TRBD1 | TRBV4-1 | CASSPSDRPETQYF | TGCGCCAGCAGCCCCTCGGACAGGCCAGAGACCCAGTACTTC
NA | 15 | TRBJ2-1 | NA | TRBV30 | CAWSVLTGEHIEQFF | TGTGCCTGGAGTGTACTGACGGGAGAGCATATTGAGCAGTTCTTC
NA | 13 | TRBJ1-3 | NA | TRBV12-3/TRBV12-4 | CASTHSSGNTIYF | TGTGCCAGCACCCACAGTTCTGGAAACACCATATATTTT
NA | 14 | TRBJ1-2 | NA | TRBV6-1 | CASSEDWRGYGYTF | TGTGCCAGCAGTGAAGACTGGCGCGGGTATGGCTACACCTTC
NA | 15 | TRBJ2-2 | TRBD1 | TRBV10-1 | CASPRDRVHTGELFF | TGCGCCAGCCCCCGGGACAGGGTCCACACCGGGGAGCTGTTTTTT
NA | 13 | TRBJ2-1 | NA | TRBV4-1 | CASSQEGDRGQFF | TGCGCCAGCAGCCAAGAAGGAGACCGGGGGCAGTTCTTC
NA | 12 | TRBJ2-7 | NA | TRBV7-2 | CASSPTAGEQYF | TGTGCCAGCAGCCCAACCGCGGGGGAGCAGTACTTC
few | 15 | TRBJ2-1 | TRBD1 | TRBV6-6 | CASSRVQGADNEQFF | TGTGCCAGCAGTCGCGTACAGGGGGCCGACAATGAGCAGTTCTTC
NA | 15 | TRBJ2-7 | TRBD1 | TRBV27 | CASSTRGQGSHEQYF | TGTGCCAGCAGCACCCGGGGACAGGGGTCCCACGAGCAGTACTTC
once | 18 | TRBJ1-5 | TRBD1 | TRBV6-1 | CASSGSGGGEAGNQPQHF | TGTGCCAGCAGTGGCTCGGGAGGGGGCGAGGCGGGCAATCAGCCCCAGCATTTT
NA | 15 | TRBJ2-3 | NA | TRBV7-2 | CASSLVGELADTQYF | TGTGCCAGCAGCTTAGTTGGGGAGTTGGCAGATACGCAGTATTTT
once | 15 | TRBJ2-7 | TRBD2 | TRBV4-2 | CASSPRQAGPYEQYF | TGTGCCAGCAGCCCTCGTCAAGCGGGACCCTACGAGCAGTACTTC
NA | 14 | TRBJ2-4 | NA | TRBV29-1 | CSVNEAGFKNIQYF | TGCAGCGTCAACGAGGCAGGGTTCAAAAACATTCAGTACTTC
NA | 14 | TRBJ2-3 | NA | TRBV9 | CASSPRPGADTQYF | TGTGCCAGCAGCCCCAGGCCAGGGGCAGATACGCAGTATTTT
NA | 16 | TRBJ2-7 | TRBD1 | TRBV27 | CASSPGQGRTNYEQYF | TGTGCCAGCAGTCCGGGACAGGGCAGAACCAACTACGAGCAGTACTTC
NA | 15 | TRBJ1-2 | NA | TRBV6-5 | CASSSGTNGVYGYTF | TGTGCCAGCAGTTCAGGGACAAATGGCGTATATGGCTACACCTTC
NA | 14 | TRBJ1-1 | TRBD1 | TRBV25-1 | CASSEWDSFTEAFF | TGTGCCAGCAGTGAATGGGACAGTTTCACTGAAGCTTTCTTT
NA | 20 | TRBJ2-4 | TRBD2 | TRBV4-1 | CASSPESGLAGVGAKNIQYF | TGCGCCAGCAGCCCGGAAAGCGGACTAGCGGGAGTCGGAGCCAAAAACATTCAGTACTTC
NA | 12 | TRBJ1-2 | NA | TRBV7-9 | CASSLDGHGYTF | TGTGCCAGCAGCTTAGATGGCCATGGCTACACCTTC
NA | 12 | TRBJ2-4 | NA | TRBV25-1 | CASTPTGNIQYF | TGTGCCAGCACACCCACGGGAAACATTCAGTACTTC
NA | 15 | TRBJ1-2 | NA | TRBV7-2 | CASSLRSGDGNGYTF | TGTGCCAGCAGCTTACGCTCCGGGGATGGGAATGGCTACACCTTC
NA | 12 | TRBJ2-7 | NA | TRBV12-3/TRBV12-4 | CASSLGGQRQYF | TGTGCCAGCAGCCTGGGGGGACAGAGGCAGTACTTC
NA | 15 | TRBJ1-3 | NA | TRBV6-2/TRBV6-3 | CASIPAGGSGNTIYF | TGTGCCAGCATCCCCGCCGGGGGATCAGGAAACACCATATATTTT
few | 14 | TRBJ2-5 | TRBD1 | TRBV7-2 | CASSVGQGKETQYF | TGTGCCAGCAGCGTTGGACAGGGGAAAGAGACCCAGTACTTC
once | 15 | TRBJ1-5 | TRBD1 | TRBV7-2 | CASSLVQGARQPQHF | TGTGCCAGCAGCTTAGTCCAGGGGGCACGGCAGCCCCAGCATTTT
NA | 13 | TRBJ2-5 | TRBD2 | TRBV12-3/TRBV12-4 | CASSSAGVETQYF | TGTGCCAGCAGTTCTGCGGGGGTGGAGACCCAGTACTTC
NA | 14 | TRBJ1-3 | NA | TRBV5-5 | CASSSAGLGNTIYF | TGTGCCAGCAGCAGCGCAGGGTTGGGAAACACCATATATTTT